These 21 T cell receptor beta chains originate from one sample sequenced in a study of technical replicates of blood from a handful of donors (TCRdb year 2017). Library preparation was by the immunoSEQ multiplex PCR assay. The clones in this table, taken by TCRdb from immuneACCESS, are in-frame only. Not every clone is retained; where verified, under half of the shortfall comes from an unresolved V gene, and the cause of the rest is unknown. The sample table shows approximately 92,000 clones, and 95% are seen once. Around 0.21% of the sample is held by the ten biggest clonotypes. Input material: T cells isolated from PBMCs. The receptors shown here come from a human donor in good health.

This sequence joins TRBV29-1 and TRBJ1-1; D unclear. The germline V gene has CDR1 SQVTM and CDR2 ANQGSEA. Trimming stripped 3 bases from V and 1 base from J, with 9 bases between. This CDR3 has 13 residues. In nucleotides, the CDR3 is TGCAGCGTTGAGGACGGAGGGAACACTGAAGCTTTCTTT. Its translation: CSVEDGGNTEAFF.

The chain is built from TRBV5-6 and TRBJ1-2; tentative D call: TRBD1 (5 bases). CDR3 size: 13 residues. V was trimmed by 5 bases and J by 4 bases, leaving 12 bases between them. The V gene's germline CDR1 is SGHDT and CDR2 YYEEEE. The CDR3 here is CASSLRGGYGYTF. The CDR3 region has the DNA TGTGCCAGCAGTCTAAGGGGCGGCTATGGCTACACCTTC.

This chain connects TRBV4-1 to TRBJ2-1, with 7 bases fitting TRBD2. With V trimmed by 3 bases and J by 5 bases, 10 bases remained unmatched. CDR1 is MGHRA, CDR2 YSYEKL, per germline. The CDR3 totals 16 residues. In nucleotides, the CDR3 is TGCGCCAGCAGCCAGTTACTAGCGCGAATCGACAATGAGCAGTTCTTC. Translating gives CASSQLLARIDNEQFF.

The V gene is TRBV2, the J gene TRBJ2-1; unclear D gene. The CDR3 is made up of 11 amino acids. Germline CDR1 SNHLY, CDR2 FYNNEI. V dropped 6 bases and J dropped 8 bases, with 8 bases sitting between them. CDR3 in amino acids: CASRSVDEQFF. CDR3 DNA sequence: TGTGCCAGCAGGTCCGTAGATGAGCAGTTCTTC.

The chain employs TRBV7-8 and TRBJ2-7; tentative D call: TRBD2 (5 bases). The CDR3 totals 19 residues. V lost 5 bases, J lost 4 bases, and 30 bases lay in between. Germline CDR1 and CDR2: SGHVS and FQNEAQ. Here the CDR3 reads CASSRGMAPKSKTGYEQYF. CDR3 coding DNA: TGTGCCAGCAGCCGTGGTATGGCCCCAAAGTCCAAGACGGGGTACGAGCAGTACTTC.

The chain links TRBV2 to TRBJ2-7; TRBD2 agrees at 7 bases. The CDR3 is 13 amino acids. The V gene's germline CDR1 is SNHLY and CDR2 FYNNEI. V shed 11 bases and J 6 bases; nucleotides not matched to a gene: 13. In DNA form, the CDR3 reads TGTGCCTCGAGAGCGGGAACCTACCCCGAGCAGTACTTC. Residues: CASRAGTYPEQYF.

The V call is TRBV27, the J call TRBJ2-3, with D possibly being TRBD1 (5 bases). CDR1 MNHEY and CDR2 SMNVEV come from the germline V gene (reference sequence). V lost 4 bases to trimming and J lost 1 base, with 18 bases between them. This CDR3 is built from 17 residues. CDR3 protein: CASSSNAGSGGTDTQYF. The CDR3 coding sequence is TGTGCCAGCAGTTCAAACGCAGGGTCAGGAGGCACAGATACGCAGTATTTT.

The rearrangement uses TRBV2 and TRBJ2-1; D is possibly TRBD2 (6 bases). With 4 bases removed from V and 8 bases from J, the gap between germline ends came to 9 bases. In germline, CDR1 is SNHLY, CDR2 FYNNEI. CDR3 length: 12 amino acids. The CDR3: CASSGGVDEQFF. CDR3 bases: TGTGCCAGCAGTGGCGGGGTCGATGAGCAGTTCTTC.

The chain uses TRBV14 and TRBJ2-7; 7 bases map to TRBD1. CDR1 and CDR2 (germline): SGHDN, FVKESK. There are 14 residues in the CDR3. With 4 bases clipped from V and 3 bases from J, the junction kept 6 bases outside the gene matches. The DNA for the CDR3 is TGTGCCAGCAGCCCCTTTACAGGGGTCTACGAGCAGTACTTC. Its protein is CASSPFTGVYEQYF. The full variable domain, rest sourced from reference TRBV14 and TRBJ2-7, is EAGVTQFPSHSVIEKGQTVTLRCDPISGHDNLYWYRRVMGKEIKFLLHFVKESKQDESGMPNNRFLAERTGGTYSTLKVQPAELEDSGVYFCASSPFTGVYEQYFGPGTRLTVT.

The chain couples TRBV19 to TRBJ1-5; D perhaps matches TRBD1 (6 bases). There are 16 residues in the CDR3. Germline V lookup: CDR1 LNHDA, CDR2 SQIVND (reference sequence). V was trimmed by 4 bases and J by 0 bases, leaving 13 bases between them. CDR3 region: CASSTGAALSNQPQHF. As DNA, the CDR3 is TGTGCCAGTAGTACAGGGGCTGCTCTTAGCAATCAGCCCCAGCATTTT.

J is TRBJ2-7 and V is TRBV7-9; TRBD1 matches 9 bases. Germline loops: CDR1 SEHNR, CDR2 FQNEAQ (reference sequence). The CDR3 covers 14 residues. V shed 5 bases and J 0 bases; nucleotides not matched to a gene: 2. CDR3 DNA: TGTGCCAGCAGCGCGGGACAGGGCTCCTACGAGCAGTACTTC. It translates to CASSAGQGSYEQYF.

The J gene is TRBJ1-1, the V gene TRBV7-2, with 8 nucleotides matching TRBD1. Germline trimming cut 5 bases from V and 0 bases from J; bases unmatched to any gene: 8. Per the germline V gene, CDR1 is SGHTA and CDR2 is FQGNSA. This CDR3 comprises 16 residues. In nucleotides, the CDR3 is TGTGCCAGCAGCCAAAACCCGGGACAGGTGAACACTGAAGCTTTCTTT. This encodes CASSQNPGQVNTEAFF.

The chain recombines TRBV14 with TRBJ1-2; D is undetermined. This CDR3 spans 14 amino acids. V was clipped by 2 bases and J by 4 bases, with 11 bases between them. Germline assignment: CDR1 SGHDN and CDR2 FVKESK. The CDR3 is CASSQSGFPYGYTF. CDR3 coding DNA: TGTGCCAGCAGCCAATCCGGGTTCCCCTATGGCTACACCTTC. Full variable domain (rest looked up from reference TRBV14 and TRBJ1-2): EAGVTQFPSHSVIEKGQTVTLRCDPISGHDNLYWYRRVMGKEIKFLLHFVKESKQDESGMPNNRFLAERTGGTYSTLKVQPAELEDSGVYFCASSQSGFPYGYTFGSGTRLTVV.

The V gene is TRBV7-8, the J gene TRBJ2-7; 8 nucleotides agree with TRBD1. The CDR3 runs to 14 residues. The germline CDR1 and CDR2 sequences are SGHVS and FQNEAQ. V gave up 4 bases and J gave up 5 bases; unmatched junction bases: 7. This chain's CDR3 is CASSSVTGGHEQYF. The CDR3 coding sequence is TGTGCCAGCAGCTCAGTAACAGGGGGTCACGAGCAGTACTTC.

This chain's CDR3 is CASSQFVSHWDSKETQYF. In DNA, the CDR3 is TGTGCCAGCAGCCAATTCGTAAGTCACTGGGACAGCAAAGAGACCCAGTACTTC. V is TRBV14 and J is TRBJ2-5; TRBD1 agrees at 7 bases. Trimming at V came to 2 bases and at J to 3 bases, leaving 15 bases not matched to a gene. The CDR3 covers 18 residues. Germline V gives CDR1 SGHDN, CDR2 FVKESK.

The gene calls are TRBV4-1 and TRBJ1-1; TRBD1 matches at 8 bases. Unmatched junction bases numbered 8, after V lost 8 bases and J lost 0 bases. Germline V gene lookup returns CDR1 MGHRA and CDR2 YSYEKL. CDR3 length: 15 residues. In DNA form, the CDR3 reads TGCGCCAGCCGACAGGGGTGGGAAGTGAACACTGAAGCTTTCTTT. It yields the protein CASRQGWEVNTEAFF.

The chain uses TRBV6-1 and TRBJ2-7, with 8 nucleotides matching TRBD1. The CDR3 has 15 residues. Germline CDR1 and CDR2: MNHNS and SASEGT. Germline trimming cut 6 bases from V and 5 bases from J; bases unmatched to any gene: 12. Here the CDR3 DNA reads TGTGCCAGCAGACTTGGGACAGGAGGTTCGAACGAGCAGTACTTC. Translated, it gives CASRLGTGGSNEQYF.

This rearrangement joins TRBV9 to TRBJ1-6; D not certain. The V end was cut by 4 bases, the J end by 7 bases, with 9 bases between. The CDR3 has 13 residues. Germline CDR1 is SGDLS and CDR2 is YYNGEE. The CDR3 sequence: CASSPSINSPLHF. The DNA of the CDR3 is TGTGCCAGCAGCCCGAGTATAAATTCACCCCTCCACTTT.

The chain recombines TRBV2 with TRBJ2-2; no reliable D call. The CDR3 is 15 residues long. Germline lookup yields CDR1 SNHLY and CDR2 FYNNEI. Trimming removed 2 bases at V and 4 bases at J, with 11 bases between. The CDR3 here is CASSESRRSTGELFF. CDR3 DNA: TGTGCCAGCAGTGAATCCAGGCGCAGCACCGGGGAGCTGTTTTTT.

The chain carries TRBV6-5 and TRBJ2-5, with 10 bases that match TRBD1. CDR3 length: 15 amino acids. V lost 6 bases and J lost 2; bases outside the gene matches: 6. CDR1 MNHEY and CDR2 SVGAGI come from the germline V gene. The CDR3 region is CASRRQGARQETQYF. In nucleotides, the CDR3 is TGTGCCAGCAGAAGACAGGGGGCGAGGCAAGAGACCCAGTACTTC.

J is TRBJ1-1 and V is TRBV19; 11 nucleotides line up with TRBD1. Germline CDR1 LNHDA, CDR2 SQIVND (reference sequence). The CDR3 runs 18 residues. The trim removed 5 bases at V and 0 bases at J, leaving 11 bases unmatched. CDR3: CASSARDRGVIMNTEAFF. As DNA, the CDR3 is TGTGCCAGTAGTGCCCGGGACAGGGGGGTTATCATGAACACTGAAGCTTTCTTT.